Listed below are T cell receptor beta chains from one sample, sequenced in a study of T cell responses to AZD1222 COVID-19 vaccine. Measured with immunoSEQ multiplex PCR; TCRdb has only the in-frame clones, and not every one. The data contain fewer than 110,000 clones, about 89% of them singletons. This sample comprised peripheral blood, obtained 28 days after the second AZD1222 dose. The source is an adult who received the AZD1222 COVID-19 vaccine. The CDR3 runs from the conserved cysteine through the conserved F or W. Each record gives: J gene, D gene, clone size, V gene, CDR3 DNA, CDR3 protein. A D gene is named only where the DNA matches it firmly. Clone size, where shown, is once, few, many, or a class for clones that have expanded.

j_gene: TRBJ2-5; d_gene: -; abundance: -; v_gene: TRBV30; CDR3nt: TGTGCCTGGAGGATGGGGACACCCCAAGAGACCCAGTACTTC; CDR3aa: CAWRMGTPQETQYF
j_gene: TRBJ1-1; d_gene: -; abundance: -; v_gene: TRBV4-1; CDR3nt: TGCGCCAGCAGCCAACGCACGGAAGGGTGGACTGAAGCTTTCTTT; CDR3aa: CASSQRTEGWTEAFF
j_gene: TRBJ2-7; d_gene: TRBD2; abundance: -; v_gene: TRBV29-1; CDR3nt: TGCAGCGTTAGGACTAGCGGGAGTTACGAGCAGTACTTC; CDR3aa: CSVRTSGSYEQYF
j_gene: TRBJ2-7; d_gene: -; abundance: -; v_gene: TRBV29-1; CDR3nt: TGCAGCGTAACTAGTTCCTCCTACGAGCAGTACTTC; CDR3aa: CSVTSSSYEQYF
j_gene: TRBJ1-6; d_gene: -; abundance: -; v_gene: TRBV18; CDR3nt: TGTGCCAGCTCACCGACCGGGACCGACAATTCACCCCTCCACTTT; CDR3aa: CASSPTGTDNSPLHF
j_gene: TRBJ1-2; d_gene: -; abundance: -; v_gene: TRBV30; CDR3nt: TGTGCCTGGAGTGTTGGCGATGGCTACACCTTC; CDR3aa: CAWSVGDGYTF
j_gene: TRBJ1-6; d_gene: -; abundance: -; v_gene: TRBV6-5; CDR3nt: TGTGCCAGCAACCGACAGGCCGATTCACCCCTCCACTTT; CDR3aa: CASNRQADSPLHF
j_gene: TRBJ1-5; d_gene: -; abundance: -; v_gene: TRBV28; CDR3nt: TGTGCCAGCAGTTTTGATCCAGGCAATCAGCCCCAGCATTTT; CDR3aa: CASSFDPGNQPQHF
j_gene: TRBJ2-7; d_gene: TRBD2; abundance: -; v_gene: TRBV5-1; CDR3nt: TGCGCCAGCAGCTTCCGGACTAGCGGGACCTCATACGAGCAGTACTTC; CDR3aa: CASSFRTSGTSYEQYF
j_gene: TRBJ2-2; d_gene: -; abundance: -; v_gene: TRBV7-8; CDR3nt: TGTGCCAGCAGCTTAAGGTTACGGGGGTACACCGGGGAGCTGTTTTTT; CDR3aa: CASSLRLRGYTGELFF
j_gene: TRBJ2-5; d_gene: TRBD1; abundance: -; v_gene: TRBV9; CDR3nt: TGTGCCAGCAGCGTAGCTGGACAGGGAATAGGAGAGACCCAGTACTTC; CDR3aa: CASSVAGQGIGETQYF
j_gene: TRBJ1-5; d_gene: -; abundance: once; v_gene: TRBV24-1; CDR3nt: TGTGCCACCTCTGAAGGGCACAAGGATCAGCCCCAGCATTTT; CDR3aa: CATSEGHKDQPQHF
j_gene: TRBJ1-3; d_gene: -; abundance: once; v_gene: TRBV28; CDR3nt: TGTGCCAGCAGGGTTTACTCTGGAAACACCATATATTTT; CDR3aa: CASRVYSGNTIYF
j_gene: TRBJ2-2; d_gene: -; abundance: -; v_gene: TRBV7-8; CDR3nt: TGTGCCAGCAGCTCTATGGGACGTGGCACTGCGGGGGAGCTGTTTTTT; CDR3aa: CASSSMGRGTAGELFF
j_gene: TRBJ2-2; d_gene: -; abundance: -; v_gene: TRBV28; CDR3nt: TGTGCCAGCAGGCCCTCAGGGAACACCGGGGAGCTGTTTTTT; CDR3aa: CASRPSGNTGELFF
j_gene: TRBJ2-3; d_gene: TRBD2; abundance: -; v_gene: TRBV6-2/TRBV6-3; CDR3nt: TGTGCCAGCAGTTACCCAACCGGGCTAGCGGGAGTTCAACTCACAGATACGCAGTATTTT; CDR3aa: CASSYPTGLAGVQLTDTQYF
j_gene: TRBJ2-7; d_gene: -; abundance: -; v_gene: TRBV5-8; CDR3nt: TGTGCCAGCAGCTTGGACGTAGGGGGCTCCTACGAGCAGTACTTC; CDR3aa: CASSLDVGGSYEQYF
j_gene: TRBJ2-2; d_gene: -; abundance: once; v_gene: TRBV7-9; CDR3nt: TGTGCCAGCAGTTTCGGACAACCGAACACCGGGGAGCTGTTTTTT; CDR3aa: CASSFGQPNTGELFF
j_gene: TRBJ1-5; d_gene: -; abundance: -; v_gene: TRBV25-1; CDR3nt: TGTGCCAGCAGTGGTCAAGGTAATCAGCCCCAGCATTTT; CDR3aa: CASSGQGNQPQHF
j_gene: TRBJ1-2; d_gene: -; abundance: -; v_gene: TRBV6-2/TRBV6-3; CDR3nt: TGTGCCAGCAGCAAACAGCGTAACTATGGCTACACCTTC; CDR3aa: CASSKQRNYGYTF
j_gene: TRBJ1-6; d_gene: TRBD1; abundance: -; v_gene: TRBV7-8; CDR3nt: TGTGCCAGCAGCTTTGACAGGGATTCACCCCTCCACTTT; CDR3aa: CASSFDRDSPLHF
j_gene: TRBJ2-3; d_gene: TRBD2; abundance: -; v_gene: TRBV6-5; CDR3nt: TGTGCCAGCAGTTACTCCCGCGGGGGGGCGTGGGATACGCAGTATTTT; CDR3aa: CASSYSRGGAWDTQYF
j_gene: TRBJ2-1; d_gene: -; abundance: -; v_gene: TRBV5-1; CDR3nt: TGCGCCAGCAGCCAACTAGCTAATGAGCAGTTCTTC; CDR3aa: CASSQLANEQFF
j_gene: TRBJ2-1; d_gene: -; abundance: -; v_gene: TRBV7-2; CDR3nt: TGTGCCAGCAGCCCAAACCTCGGATCGGGGGCCCAGTTCTTC; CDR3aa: CASSPNLGSGAQFF
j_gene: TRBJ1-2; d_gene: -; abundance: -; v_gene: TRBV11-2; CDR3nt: TGTGCCAGCAGCTACGACGCTAACTATGGCTACACCTTC; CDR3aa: CASSYDANYGYTF
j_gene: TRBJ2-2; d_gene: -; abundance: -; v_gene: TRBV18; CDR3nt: TGTGCCAGCTCACCACTGAGTCTTACGAACACCGGGGAGCTGTTTTTT; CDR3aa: CASSPLSLTNTGELFF
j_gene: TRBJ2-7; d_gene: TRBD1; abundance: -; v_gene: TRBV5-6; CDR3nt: TGTGCCAGCAGCTTGGGAATGGGACAGGGTAGCGAGCAGTACTTC; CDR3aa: CASSLGMGQGSEQYF
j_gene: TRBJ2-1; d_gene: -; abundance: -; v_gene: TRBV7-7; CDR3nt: TGTGCTAGCAGCTTGAAACTAGGTAGCTCCTACAATGAGCAGTTCTTC; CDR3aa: CASSLKLGSSYNEQFF
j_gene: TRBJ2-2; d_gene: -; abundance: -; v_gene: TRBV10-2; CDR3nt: TGCGCCAGCGGGCCGGGACCCGGGGAGCTGTTTTTT; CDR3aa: CASGPGPGELFF
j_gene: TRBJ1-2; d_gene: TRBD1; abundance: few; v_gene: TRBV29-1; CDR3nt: TGCAGCGTTGAAGGTATCAGGGACAGGGGGCACAATGGCTACACCTTC; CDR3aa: CSVEGIRDRGHNGYTF
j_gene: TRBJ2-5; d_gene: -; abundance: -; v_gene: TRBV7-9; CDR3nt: TGTGCCAGCAGCGTCACCCAGACAGAAGAAGAGACCCAGTACTTC; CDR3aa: CASSVTQTEEETQYF
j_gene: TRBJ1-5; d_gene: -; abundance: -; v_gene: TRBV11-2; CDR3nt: TGTGCCAGCAGCTTAGACAGGCATAGCAATCAGCCCCAGCATTTT; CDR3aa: CASSLDRHSNQPQHF
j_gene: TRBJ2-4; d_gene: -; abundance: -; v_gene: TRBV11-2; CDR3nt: TGTGCCAGCAGCCCGGACAGTAGTCGAAACATTCAGTACTTC; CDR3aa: CASSPDSSRNIQYF
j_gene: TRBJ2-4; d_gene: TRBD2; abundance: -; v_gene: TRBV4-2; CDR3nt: TGTGCCAGCAGCCAAGATTTCAGCGGGAGGGGGTACATTCAGTACTTC; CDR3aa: CASSQDFSGRGYIQYF
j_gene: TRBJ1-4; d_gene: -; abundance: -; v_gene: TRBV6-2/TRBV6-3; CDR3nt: TGTGCCAGCAGTTACTCTGGTTCTAATGAAAAACTGTTTTTT; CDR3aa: CASSYSGSNEKLFF
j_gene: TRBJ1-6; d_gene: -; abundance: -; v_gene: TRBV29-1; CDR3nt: TGCAGCGTGAAAGTAACGGGGTCCAATTCACCCCTCCACTTT; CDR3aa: CSVKVTGSNSPLHF
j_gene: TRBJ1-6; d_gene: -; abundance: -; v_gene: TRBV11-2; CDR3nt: TGTGCCAGCAGCTCATCATTCAGCTCCTATAATTCACCCCTCCACTTT; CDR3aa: CASSSSFSSYNSPLHF
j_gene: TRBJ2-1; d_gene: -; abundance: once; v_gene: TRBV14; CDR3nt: TGTGCCAGCAGCCAAGAGATAGGGTCTAGAAAGTACAATGAGCAGTTCTTC; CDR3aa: CASSQEIGSRKYNEQFF
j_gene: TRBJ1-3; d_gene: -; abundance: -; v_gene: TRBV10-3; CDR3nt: TGTGCCATCAGTGAAGGATTGAGGACTGGAAACACCATATATTTT; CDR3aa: CAISEGLRTGNTIYF
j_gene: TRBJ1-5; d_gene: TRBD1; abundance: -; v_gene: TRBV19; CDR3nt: TGTGCCAGTCAGGGGGCGCGGAATCAGCCCCAGCATTTT; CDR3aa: CASQGARNQPQHF
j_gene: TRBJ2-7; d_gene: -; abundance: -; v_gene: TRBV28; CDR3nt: TGTGCCAGCAGCCTAGACCCCCGCAGTACCGGGGGCCGCTCCTACGAGCAGTACTTC; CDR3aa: CASSLDPRSTGGRSYEQYF
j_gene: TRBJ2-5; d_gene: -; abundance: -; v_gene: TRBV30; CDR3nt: TGTGCCTGGATGGAGGGAAAAGAGACCCAGTACTTC; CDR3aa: CAWMEGKETQYF
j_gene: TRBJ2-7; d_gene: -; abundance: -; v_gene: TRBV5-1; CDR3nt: TGCGCCAGCAGCTTGGGACCCTATCAAACCTACGAGCAGTACTTC; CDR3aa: CASSLGPYQTYEQYF
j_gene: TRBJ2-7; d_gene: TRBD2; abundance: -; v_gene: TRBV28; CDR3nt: TGTGCCAGCAGTTTCAGCGGGGACTCCTACGAGCAGTACTTC; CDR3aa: CASSFSGDSYEQYF
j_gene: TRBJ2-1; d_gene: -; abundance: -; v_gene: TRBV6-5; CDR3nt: TGTGCCAGCGGCATCAGCGGGCGCTCCTACAATGAGCAGTTCTTC; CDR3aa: CASGISGRSYNEQFF
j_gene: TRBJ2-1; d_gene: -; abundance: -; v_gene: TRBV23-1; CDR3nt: TGCGCCAGCATAGGGAGCCTTTTGAGCTCCTACAATGAGCAGTTCTTC; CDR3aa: CASIGSLLSSYNEQFF
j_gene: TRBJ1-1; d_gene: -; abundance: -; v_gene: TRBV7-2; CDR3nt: TGTGCCAGCAGCAGGACAGCCTTGAGAACTGAAGCTTTCTTT; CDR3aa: CASSRTALRTEAFF
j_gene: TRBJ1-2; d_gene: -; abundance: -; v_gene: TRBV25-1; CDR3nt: TGTGCCAGCTTCAGTGGAGGCTACACCTTC; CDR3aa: CASFSGGYTF
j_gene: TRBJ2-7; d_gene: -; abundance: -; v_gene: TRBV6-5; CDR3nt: TGTGCCAGCAGTTACTCGACGGCCTCATACGAGCAGTACTTC; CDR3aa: CASSYSTASYEQYF
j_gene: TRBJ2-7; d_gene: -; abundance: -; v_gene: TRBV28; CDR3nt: TGTGCCAGCAGTTTGCCAGGGTCATGGCGCTACGAGCAGTACTTC; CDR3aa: CASSLPGSWRYEQYF
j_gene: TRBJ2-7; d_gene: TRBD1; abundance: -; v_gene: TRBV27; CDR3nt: TGTGCCAGCAGTCCAGGGACAGCATCTTACGAGCAGTACTTC; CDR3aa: CASSPGTASYEQYF
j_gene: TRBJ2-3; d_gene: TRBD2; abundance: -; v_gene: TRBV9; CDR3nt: TGTGCCAGCAGCCCCTATAGCGGGTACAGCACAGATACGCAGTATTTT; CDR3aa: CASSPYSGYSTDTQYF